The TCR beta chain under discussion was sequenced for a study of shared clonotypes between healthy human individuals (dated by TCRdb to 2019 to 2021). Study-wide context: The cohort comprised a couple of women and a few men aged 18 to 49 years. Per donor, three plates each were used for CD4 naive and CD4 memory, two for CD8 naive, and one for CD8 memory. Blood TCR repertoires of roughly five healthy adults were deeply sequenced to estimate repertoire size and the extent of clonotype sharing between individuals. Libraries were prepared and TCR repertoires were sequenced by different laboratories using diverse techniques, in order to increase sequencing depth and limit assay-specific biases. Between about 0.8 and 9 billion PBMCs per donor were obtained by leukapheresis.

About this clone itself: The target of this receptor is not known. Per-base qualities were not stored, and no clone one base away is much larger.

The paper as a whole reports these results and caveats: Naive subsets generally had larger estimated clonotype richness than memory subsets. Incomplete sequencing was indicated by rarefaction of sorted-subset datasets, despite the large sequencing depth. When a handful of donors were compared, the shared fraction of clonotypes was about 5.4% for naive CD4, roughly 3.3% for naive CD8, more than 2% for memory CD4, and approximately 0.4% for memory CD8. Sampling was limited to blood, and TCR repertoires in tissue likely differ from TCR repertoires in blood. Pairwise subsampling indicated that sequencing depth was expected to affect the degree of clonotype sharing among donors. Because the study included only a small number of donors, the genetic and exposure-history diversity represented was limited. Clonotypes shared by all four sorted-subset donors showed higher generation probabilities than non-shared clonotypes.

Healthy HIV-negative adults with no recently reported acute infections or vaccinations were included as donors. Every donor was a Caucasian adult residing in Nashville, Tennessee, USA. CD4+ T cells were enriched by magnetic negative selection, after which naive cells were positively selected on CD45RA and the negative fraction was taken as the memory subset. Blood was collected by leukapheresis, and PBMCs were isolated by Ficoll-Histopaque density gradient centrifugation and then cryopreserved in liquid nitrogen vapor phase. Purity and quantity of every magnetically sorted T cell population were checked by analytical flow cytometry. Genomic DNA was isolated from every sorted fraction and measured by UV absorbance on a Nanodrop 2000c. V gives up 5 bases and J gives up 0 bases, and the segment between their germline ends measures 15 bases. The CDR3 holds 16 amino acids from the cysteine to the phenylalanine. Only CDR3 DNA is held: 48 bases, read in frame from base 1. CDR1 and CDR2, looked up from the germline V gene, are SGHTA and FQGTGA.

Using the deep immunoSEQ assay, TCR CDR3 regions were amplified from genomic DNA by multiplex PCR. Extracted genomic DNA from each cell subset was distributed evenly across all wells of several immunoSEQ 96-well plates, and each plate was treated as a replicate. Each replicate PCR for sorted subsets received approximately 220 ng genomic DNA, equal to roughly 30,000 T cell genomes. The purified libraries were quantified using a Qubit 3.0 fluorometer, sized with a Bioanalyzer 2100, and then quantified again using the KAPA Library Quantification kit. A separate single-read 150-cycle Illumina NextSeq 550 flow cell was used to sequence each immunoSEQ 96-well plate. The published analysis was carried out like this. Because the immunoSEQ output held only junctional sequences and lacked quality scores, the filtering could not match the filtering applied to full-length reads. Sequences were annotated with PyIR, a Python wrapper for IgBLAST v1.9, using IMGT germline references to assign V/J genes and CDR3. Any read was removed if the V/J assignment was weak (E-value above 1e-6), the CDR3 was missing, or the read contained stop codons, out-of-frame junctions, or ambiguous translated residues. V3J clonotypes were defined as sequences sharing an identical inferred V gene, J gene, and CDR3 amino acid sequence. Percentage overlap between repertoires was calculated by dividing the number of shared unique clonotypes by the size of the smaller repertoire. Richness of each repertoire was evaluated using RTK rarefaction, the Chao1 estimator, and Recon v2.1 estimates of unobserved clonotypes. Generation probabilities for all TCRbeta clonotypes obtained by the gDNA method from a few donors were computed using OLGA. The source is immuneACCESS, and TCRdb retained only in-frame sequences with V and J called. Part of the clones is not carried over; for the studies checked, unresolved V genes explain less than half of this, and the remainder is unexplained. V and J calls and clone size are as listed in that table; D and trimming were resolved from the DNA. The sample has millions of clones on record, 90% to 95% of them singletons. Together, the top ten hold 0.39% of the sample.

The sample taken for sequencing was naive CD4+ T cells from PBMCs. The meaning of the sample's cell subset or site label: CD45RA+ positively selected. The source of this sequence is a man younger than 35 in good health. Some clones in this sample may be carry-over from other donors' samples. The chain employs TRBV7-3 and TRBJ2-3; a tentative D call is TRBD2 (5 bases match). The DNA is TGTGCCAGCAGCCCGATCCCGGGAATAAGCACAGATACGCAGTATTTT. Its amino acids are CASSPIPGISTDTQYF. This CDR3, with the reference TRBV7-3 and TRBJ2-3 proteins standing in past its ends, gives the full variable domain GAGVSQTPSNKVTEKGKYVELRCDPISGHTALYWYRQSLGQGPEFLIYFQGTGAADDSGLPNDRFFAVRPEGSVSTLKIQRTERGDSAVYLCASSPIPGISTDTQYFGPGTRLTVL.